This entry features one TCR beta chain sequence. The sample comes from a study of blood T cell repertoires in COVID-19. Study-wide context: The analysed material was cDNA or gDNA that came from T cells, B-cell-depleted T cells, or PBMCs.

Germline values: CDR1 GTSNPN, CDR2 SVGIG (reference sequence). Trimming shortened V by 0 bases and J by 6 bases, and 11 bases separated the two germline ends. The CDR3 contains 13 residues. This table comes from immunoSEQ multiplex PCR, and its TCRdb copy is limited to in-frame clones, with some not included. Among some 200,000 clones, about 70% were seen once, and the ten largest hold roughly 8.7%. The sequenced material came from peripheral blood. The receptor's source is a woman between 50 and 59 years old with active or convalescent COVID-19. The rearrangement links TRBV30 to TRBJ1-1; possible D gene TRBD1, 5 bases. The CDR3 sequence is CAWSVRGDAEAFF. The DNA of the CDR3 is TGTGCCTGGAGTGTACGGGGGGACGCTGAAGCTTTCTTT. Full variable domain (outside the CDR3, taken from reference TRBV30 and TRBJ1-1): SQTIHQWPATLVQPVGSPLSLECTVEGTSNPNLYWYRQAAGRGLQLLFYSVGIGQISSEVPQNLSASRPQDRQFILSSKKLLLSDSGFYLCAWSVRGDAEAFFGQGTRLTVV.